This TCR beta chain came from a study of OX40 agonist ivuxolimab in advanced cancers. Study at large: Allowance was made for prior anti-PD-1, anti-PD-L1 or anti-CTLA-4 therapy, and roughly 40% had some.

TCRdb keeps only in-frame clones here, not all; method: immunoSEQ multiplex PCR. Of tens of thousands of clones listed, about 90% are singletons. This clone was observed a single time. The antigen is not known. No DNA is shown, since the ends of the CDR3 on it are uncertain; the CDR3 is the one TCRdb lists. Notes on the study in general: Dose levels from 0.1 to 3.0 mg/kg saw CD4+ and CD8+ blood T cells expand clonally by week 6. Average numbers of expanded clones were greater in CD8+ T cells than in CD4+. The study found among the lowest clonal expansion in partial responders at 0.1-3.0 mg/kg.

This sample comprised CD4+ or CD8+ T cells sorted from blood, obtained in a trial of the OX40 agonist ivuxolimab. The receptor was isolated from an adult with an advanced solid tumor such as melanoma, head and neck, liver or kidney cancer.

The CDR3 protein is CASGLVGRALMKNCFF. The chain is built from TRBV12-5 and TRBJ1-4; the table's D call of TRBD1 was not tested on the DNA. The CDR3 spans 16 amino acids, including both terminal residues. Germline values: CDR1 LGHNT, CDR2 FRNRAP.